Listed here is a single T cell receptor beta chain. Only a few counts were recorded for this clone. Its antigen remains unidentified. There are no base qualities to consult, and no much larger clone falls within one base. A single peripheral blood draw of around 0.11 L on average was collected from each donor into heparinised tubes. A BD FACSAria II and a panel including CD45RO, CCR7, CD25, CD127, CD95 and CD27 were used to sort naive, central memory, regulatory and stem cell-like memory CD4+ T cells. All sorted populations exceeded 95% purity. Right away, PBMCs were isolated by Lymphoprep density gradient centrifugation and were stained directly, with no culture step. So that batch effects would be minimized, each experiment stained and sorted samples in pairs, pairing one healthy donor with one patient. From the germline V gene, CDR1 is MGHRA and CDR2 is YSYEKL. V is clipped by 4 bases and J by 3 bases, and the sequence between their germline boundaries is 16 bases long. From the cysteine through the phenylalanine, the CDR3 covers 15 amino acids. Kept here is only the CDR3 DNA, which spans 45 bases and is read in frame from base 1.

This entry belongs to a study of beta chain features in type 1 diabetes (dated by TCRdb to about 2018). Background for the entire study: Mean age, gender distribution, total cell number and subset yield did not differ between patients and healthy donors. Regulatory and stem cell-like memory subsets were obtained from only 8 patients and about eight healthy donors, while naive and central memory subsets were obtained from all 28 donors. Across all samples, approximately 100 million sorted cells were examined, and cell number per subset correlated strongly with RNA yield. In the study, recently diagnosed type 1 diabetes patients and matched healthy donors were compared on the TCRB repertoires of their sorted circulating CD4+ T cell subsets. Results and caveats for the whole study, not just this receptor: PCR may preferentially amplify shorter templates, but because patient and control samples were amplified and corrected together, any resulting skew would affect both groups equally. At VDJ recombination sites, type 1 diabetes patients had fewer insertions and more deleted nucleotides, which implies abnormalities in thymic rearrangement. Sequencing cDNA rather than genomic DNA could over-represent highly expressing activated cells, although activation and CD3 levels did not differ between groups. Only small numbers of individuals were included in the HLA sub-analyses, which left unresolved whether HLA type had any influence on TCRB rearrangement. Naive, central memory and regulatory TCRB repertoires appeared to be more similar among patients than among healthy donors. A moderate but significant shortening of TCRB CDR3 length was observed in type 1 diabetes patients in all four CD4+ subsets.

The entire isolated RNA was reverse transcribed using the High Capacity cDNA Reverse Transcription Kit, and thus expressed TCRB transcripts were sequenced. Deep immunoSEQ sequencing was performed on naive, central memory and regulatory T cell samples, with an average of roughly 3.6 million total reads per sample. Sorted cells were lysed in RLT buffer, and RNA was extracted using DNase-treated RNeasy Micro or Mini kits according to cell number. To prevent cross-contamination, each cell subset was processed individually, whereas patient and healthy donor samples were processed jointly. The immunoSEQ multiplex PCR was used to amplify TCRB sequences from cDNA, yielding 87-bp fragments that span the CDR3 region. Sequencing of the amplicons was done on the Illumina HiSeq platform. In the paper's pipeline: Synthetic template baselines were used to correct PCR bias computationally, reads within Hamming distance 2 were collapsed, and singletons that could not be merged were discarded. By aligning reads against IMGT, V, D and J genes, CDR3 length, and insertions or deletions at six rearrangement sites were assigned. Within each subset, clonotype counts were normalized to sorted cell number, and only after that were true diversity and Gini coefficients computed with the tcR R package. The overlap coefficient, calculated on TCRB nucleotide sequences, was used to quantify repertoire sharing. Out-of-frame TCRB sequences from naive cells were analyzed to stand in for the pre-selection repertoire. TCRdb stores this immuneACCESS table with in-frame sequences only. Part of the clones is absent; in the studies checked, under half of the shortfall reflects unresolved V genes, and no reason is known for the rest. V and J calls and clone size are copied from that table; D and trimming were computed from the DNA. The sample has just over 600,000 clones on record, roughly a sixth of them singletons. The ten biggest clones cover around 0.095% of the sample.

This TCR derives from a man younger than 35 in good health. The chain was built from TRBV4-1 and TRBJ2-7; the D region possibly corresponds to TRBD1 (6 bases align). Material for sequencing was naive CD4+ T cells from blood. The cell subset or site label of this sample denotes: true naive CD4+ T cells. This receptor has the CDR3 CASSLSRTVYYEQYF. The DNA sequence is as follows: TGCGCCAGCAGCCTTTCCCGGACAGTCTACTACGAGCAGTACTTC.